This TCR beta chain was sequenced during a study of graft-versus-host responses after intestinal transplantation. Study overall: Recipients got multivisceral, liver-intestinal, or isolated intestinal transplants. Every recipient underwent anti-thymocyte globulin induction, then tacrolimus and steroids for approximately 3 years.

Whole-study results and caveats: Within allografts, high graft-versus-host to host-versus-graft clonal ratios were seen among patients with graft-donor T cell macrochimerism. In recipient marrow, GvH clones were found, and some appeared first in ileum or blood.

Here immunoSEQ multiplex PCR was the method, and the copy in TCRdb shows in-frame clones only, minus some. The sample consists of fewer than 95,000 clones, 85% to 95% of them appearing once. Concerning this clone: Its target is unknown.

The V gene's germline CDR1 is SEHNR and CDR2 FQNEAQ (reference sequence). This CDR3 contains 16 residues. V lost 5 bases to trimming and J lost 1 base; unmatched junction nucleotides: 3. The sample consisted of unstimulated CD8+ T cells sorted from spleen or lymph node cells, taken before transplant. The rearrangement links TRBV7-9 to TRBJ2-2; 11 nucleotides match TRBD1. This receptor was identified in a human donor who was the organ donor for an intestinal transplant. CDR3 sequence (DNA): TGTGCCAGCAGCGAGGGACAGGGGGGGAACACCGGGGAGCTGTTTTTT. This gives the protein CASSEGQGGNTGELFF. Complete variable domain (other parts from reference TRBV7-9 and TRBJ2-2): DTGVSQNPRHKITKRGQNVTFRCDPISEHNRLYWYRQTLGQGPEFLTYFQNEAQLEKSRLLSDRFSAERPKGSFSTLEIQRTEQGDSAMYLCASSEGQGGNTGELFFGEGSRLTVL.